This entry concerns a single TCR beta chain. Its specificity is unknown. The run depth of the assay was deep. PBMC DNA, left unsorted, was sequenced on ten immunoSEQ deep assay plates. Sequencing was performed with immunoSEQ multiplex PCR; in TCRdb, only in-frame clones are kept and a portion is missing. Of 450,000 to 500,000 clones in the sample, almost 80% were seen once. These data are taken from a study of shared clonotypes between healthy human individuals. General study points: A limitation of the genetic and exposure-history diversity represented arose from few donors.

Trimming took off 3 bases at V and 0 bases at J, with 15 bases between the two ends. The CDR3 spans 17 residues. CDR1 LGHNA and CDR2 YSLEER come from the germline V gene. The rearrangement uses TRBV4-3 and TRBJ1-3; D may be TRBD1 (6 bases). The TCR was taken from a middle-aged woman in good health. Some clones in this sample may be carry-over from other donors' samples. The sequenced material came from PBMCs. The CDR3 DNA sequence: TGCGCCAGCAGCCATAACCGACAGGTCAGCTCTGGAAACACCATATATTTT. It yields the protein CASSHNRQVSSGNTIYF.